The sequence of this T cell receptor beta chain was determined in a study of TIL therapy for anti-PD-1-resistant metastatic lung cancer. Germline CDR1 SGHDN, CDR2 FVKESK. V dropped 2 bases and J dropped 1 base, with 5 bases sitting between them. CDR3 length: 13 residues. The immunoSEQ assay was v3. Sequencing depth was some 2 million read pairs for survey level, about 5-6 million for deep. Data came from immunoSEQ multiplex PCR; TCRdb stores just in-frame clones and leaves some out. Of tens of thousands of clones listed, around two thirds are singletons. The time point was: pre-treatment sample, taken before nivolumab and TIL therapy.

Sequenced material: blood, taken at baseline. V usage is TRBV14 and J usage is TRBJ1-1; D is unresolved. The receptor was isolated from a woman aged 30 to 85 with non-small cell lung cancer. CDR3 bases: TGTGCCAGCAGCCAACAAGGGAACACTGAAGCTTTCTTT. Translated: CASSQQGNTEAFF.